This T cell receptor (beta chain) was identified during a study of cytomegalovirus exposure and HLA in healthy donors. The CDR3 spans 16 residues. J gave up 2 bases and V 0 bases, and 5 bases lay outside the gene matches. Germline V gene lookup returns CDR1 SGHRS and CDR2 YFSETQ. Whole-study results and caveats: Most observed TCR sequences were rare, whereas some public TCRs were detected in many donors.

The donors (healthy individuals) were bone marrow donors. Points on this clone: Its antigen is currently unknown.

In the PCR, 60 Vbeta and 13 Jbeta primers were used. Generated by immunoSEQ multiplex PCR, the TCRdb table keeps only in-frame clones and is missing some. The sample consists of 120,000 or so clones, about 70% of them appearing once. This clonotype was obtained from a woman in her thirties or forties in good health and CMV-seronegative. The V call is TRBV5-1, the J call TRBJ2-1, with TRBD2 identical over 7 bases. Source material: PBMCs. CDR3: CASSLVWGGAYNEQFF. CDR3 nucleotide sequence: TGCGCCAGCAGCTTGGTCTGGGGGGGGGCCTACAATGAGCAGTTCTTC.